The rows below give T cell receptor beta chains drawn from one sample of a study of beta chain features in type 1 diabetes. Method: immunoSEQ multiplex PCR; TCRdb's copy keeps in-frame clones and lacks some. The table records 630,000 or so clones, over 12% of them present only once. Sequencing was carried out using naive CD4+ T cells from blood. These receptors came from a man younger than 35 with type 1 diabetes. Each CDR3 is given with its conserved first and last residue. The D gene is left open where the match is weak. For some rows the clone size is stated as once, few or many, or as a class when expanded; others skip it.

>NA|NA|TRBJ2-1|TRBV21-1
CASSLTPGRELSYNEQFF
TGTGCCAGCAGCCTCACTCCTGGGAGGGAACTTTCCTACAATGAGCAGTTCTTC
>NA|NA|TRBJ2-5|TRBV19
CASSIAALGETQYF
TGTGCCAGTAGTATCGCAGCCCTCGGGGAGACCCAGTACTTC
>NA|TRBD2|TRBJ2-1|TRBV4-3
CASSQALAGGNDEQFF
TGCGCCAGCAGCCAAGCTCTAGCGGGGGGGAACGATGAGCAGTTCTTC
>NA|TRBD2|TRBJ2-2|TRBV10-3
CATWGGGNTGELFF
TGTGCCACCTGGGGCGGGGGAAACACCGGGGAGCTGTTTTTT
>few|TRBD1|TRBJ2-2|TRBV25-1
CASRDLRTGNTGELFF
TGTGCCAGCAGGGACCTTCGGACAGGGAACACCGGGGAGCTGTTTTTT
>few|NA|TRBJ1-5|TRBV28
CASTFVGQPQHF
TGTGCCAGCACTTTCGTAGGGCAGCCCCAGCATTTT
>NA|NA|TRBJ1-5|TRBV7-2
CASSLTGDLPQHF
TGTGCCAGCAGCCTTACGGGCGACCTGCCCCAGCATTTT
>NA|TRBD2|TRBJ2-1|TRBV7-8
CASSRRAGAGRDEQFF
TGTGCCAGCAGCCGCCGAGCGGGAGCAGGTAGGGATGAGCAGTTCTTC
>few|NA|TRBJ2-1|TRBV30
CAWSVRSPHNEQFF
TGTGCCTGGAGTGTACGATCCCCCCACAATGAGCAGTTCTTC
>few|TRBD1|TRBJ2-2|TRBV5-1
CASSLGQGINTGELFF
TGCGCCAGCAGCTTGGGACAGGGAATAAACACCGGGGAGCTGTTTTTT
>NA|NA|TRBJ1-6|TRBV6-1
CASTREGNSPLHF
TGTGCCAGCACCCGAGAGGGAAATTCACCCCTCCACTTT
>few|NA|TRBJ1-1|TRBV21-1
CASSTQAGGGTEAFF
TGTGCCAGCAGCACACAGGCAGGGGGAGGGACTGAAGCTTTCTTT
>few|NA|TRBJ2-1|TRBV2
CASTSYNEQFF
TGTGCCAGCACATCCTACAATGAGCAGTTCTTC
>few|NA|TRBJ2-2|TRBV4-3
CASSRGGPDTGELFF
TGCGCCAGCAGCCGGGGGGGCCCGGACACCGGGGAGCTGTTTTTT
>few|TRBD1|TRBJ2-2|TRBV19
CASSTRGRDTGELFF
TGTGCCAGTAGTACCAGGGGGCGAGACACCGGGGAGCTGTTTTTT
>few|TRBD1|TRBJ1-2|TRBV7-2
CASSLGQGYGYTF
TGTGCCAGCAGCTTGGGACAGGGATATGGCTACACCTTC
>NA|NA|TRBJ2-1|TRBV7-3
CASSLLGLGDEQFF
TGTGCCAGCAGCCTACTAGGGTTGGGGGACGAGCAGTTCTTC
>once|NA|TRBJ1-5|TRBV28
CASSTPGPRAGQPQHF
TGTGCCAGCAGTACACCGGGTCCCAGGGCGGGTCAGCCCCAGCATTTT
>NA|TRBD2|TRBJ2-5|TRBV30
CAWTVGLADQETQYF
TGTGCCTGGACCGTGGGACTAGCGGACCAAGAGACCCAGTACTTC
>few|NA|TRBJ2-7|TRBV14
CASSQLQRGSYEQYF
TGTGCCAGCAGCCAACTACAGCGCGGCTCCTACGAGCAGTACTTC
>NA|NA|TRBJ2-7|TRBV2
CASSGLTGSEQYF
TGTGCCAGCAGTGGTCTAACAGGCAGCGAGCAGTACTTC
>few|NA|TRBJ2-3|TRBV20-1
CSASSAKQYF
TGCAGTGCTAGCAGCGCAAAGCAGTATTTT
>NA|NA|TRBJ2-5|TRBV7-7
CASSSVAGTSDQETQYF
TGTGCTAGCAGCTCCGTAGCTGGGACCTCAGACCAAGAGACCCAGTACTTC
>NA|NA|TRBJ2-7|TRBV7-8
CASTRGGEQYF
TGTGCCAGCACCAGGGGAGGGGAGCAGTACTTC
>NA|NA|TRBJ1-2|TRBV2
CASSGQPNYGYTF
TGTGCCAGCAGTGGACAGCCTAACTATGGCTACACCTTC
>few|NA|TRBJ2-5|TRBV6-5
CASSWGTVQETQYF
TGTGCCAGCAGCTGGGGTACAGTCCAAGAGACCCAGTACTTC
>NA|TRBD1|TRBJ2-2|TRBV7-2
CASSSTGYSGELFF
TGTGCCAGCAGCTCGACAGGGTATAGCGGGGAGCTGTTTTTT
>few|TRBD2|TRBJ2-3|TRBV9
CASSIRAGLTDTQYF
TGTGCCAGCAGCATCCGAGCGGGGCTCACAGATACGCAGTATTTT
>NA|NA|TRBJ2-3|TRBV9
CASSPGLNFPQDTQYF
TGTGCCAGCAGCCCCGGCCTTAACTTCCCCCAGGATACGCAGTATTTT
>NA|NA|TRBJ2-7|TRBV21-1
CASRTSGALTRPYEQYF
TGTGCCAGCCGGACTAGCGGGGCCCTTACACGCCCCTACGAGCAGTACTTC
>NA|NA|TRBJ1-1|TRBV7-2
CASSSIPTFTEAFF
TGTGCCAGCAGCAGCATTCCGACGTTCACTGAAGCTTTCTTT
>NA|NA|TRBJ2-3|TRBV5-1
CASREADTQYF
TGCGCCAGCAGAGAAGCAGATACGCAGTATTTT
>NA|TRBD2|TRBJ2-3|TRBV30
CAWRGEGRTDTQYF
TGTGCCTGGCGCGGGGAGGGGCGCACAGATACGCAGTATTTT
>NA|NA|TRBJ1-2|TRBV18
CASSPVVGESGYTF
TGTGCCAGCTCACCTGTGGTCGGGGAAAGTGGCTACACCTTC
>NA|NA|TRBJ1-2|TRBV20-1
CSARTGSGYTF
TGCAGTGCTAGAACAGGGTCCGGCTACACCTTC
>few|NA|TRBJ2-6|TRBV14
CASSQGGGTASGANVLTF
TGTGCCAGCAGCCAAGGAGGTGGGACGGCATCTGGGGCCAACGTCCTGACTTTC
>few|NA|TRBJ2-2|TRBV28
CAYKGQYTGELFF
TGTGCTTACAAAGGACAGTACACCGGGGAGCTGTTTTTT
>few|TRBD1|TRBJ2-1|TRBV4-1
CASSHPLRDRGRRQFF
TGCGCCAGCAGCCACCCTTTACGAGACAGGGGGCGCAGGCAGTTCTTC
>few|NA|TRBJ2-3|TRBV29-1
CSVEAGTDTQYF
TGCAGCGTTGAGGCAGGAACAGATACGCAGTATTTT
>NA|NA|TRBJ1-3|TRBV7-2
CASSPRDTIYF
TGTGCCAGCAGCCCCCGAGACACCATATATTTT
>few|NA|TRBJ2-2|TRBV29-1
CSVGGGELFF
TGCAGCGTTGGAGGGGGGGAGCTGTTTTTT
>few|TRBD1|TRBJ1-4|TRBV4-2
CASSPGTGGFGEKLFF
TGTGCCAGCAGCCCAGGGACAGGGGGTTTTGGTGAAAAACTGTTTTTT
>NA|TRBD1|TRBJ1-2|TRBV30
CARSRDRANYGYTF
TGTGCCCGGTCCCGGGACAGGGCTAACTATGGCTACACCTTC
>many|TRBD2|TRBJ2-4|TRBV28
CASTRGLAGNIQYF
TGTGCCAGCACCCGGGGCCTAGCGGGGAACATTCAGTACTTC
>few|NA|TRBJ2-3|TRBV30
CAWRRAGTDTQYF
TGTGCCTGGAGGAGGGCTGGGACAGATACGCAGTATTTT
>NA|TRBD2|TRBJ2-3|TRBV6-5
CASSTRLAGYNTQYF
TGTGCCAGCAGTACCAGACTAGCGGGTTATAATACGCAGTATTTT
>few|TRBD1|TRBJ2-1|TRBV7-9
CASGARGYEQFF
TGTGCCAGCGGAGCCAGGGGGTATGAGCAGTTCTTC
>NA|NA|TRBJ2-7|TRBV7-7
CASSCQGLETYYEQYF
TGTGCTAGCAGCTGTCAAGGGCTAGAGACTTACTACGAGCAGTACTTC
>NA|NA|TRBJ1-6|TRBV2
CATPNGGKDPNSPLHF
TGTGCCACCCCGAACGGAGGGAAGGATCCTAATTCACCCCTCCACTTT
>few|NA|TRBJ1-5|TRBV7-9
CASSSQDTYNQPQHF
TGTGCCAGCAGCTCTCAGGACACATACAATCAGCCCCAGCATTTT
>NA|TRBD1|TRBJ1-1|TRBV2
CASLMDRGEAFF
TGTGCCAGCCTGATGGACAGGGGGGAAGCTTTCTTT
>NA|NA|TRBJ2-7|TRBV4-1
CASSQELRRGTYEQYF
TGCGCCAGCAGCCAAGAACTCCGGAGGGGGACCTACGAGCAGTACTTC
>NA|TRBD2|TRBJ2-3|TRBV10-3
CAISEVAGVSDTQYF
TGTGCCATCAGTGAGGTAGCGGGAGTTTCAGATACGCAGTATTTT
>NA|NA|TRBJ2-3|TRBV30
CAWSVRGGGTDTQYF
TGTGCCTGGAGTGTACGAGGAGGGGGCACAGATACGCAGTATTTT
>NA|NA|TRBJ2-7|TRBV2
CASSSTGYEQYF
TGTGCCAGCTCCTCAACAGGATACGAGCAGTACTTC
>NA|TRBD1|TRBJ2-7|TRBV29-1
CSVEIGQGVYEQYF
TGCAGCGTTGAAATAGGACAGGGGGTGTACGAGCAGTACTTC
>few|TRBD1|TRBJ2-2|TRBV30
CAWIYDTGGTGELFF
TGTGCCTGGATCTACGACACAGGGGGCACCGGGGAGCTGTTTTTT
>few|NA|TRBJ2-2|TRBV2
CASSGRVSTGELFF
TGTGCCAGCAGTGGAAGGGTGTCCACCGGGGAGCTGTTTTTT